The 17 T cell receptor beta chains below come from one sample, sequenced in a study of cytomegalovirus exposure and HLA in healthy donors. The table came from immunoSEQ multiplex PCR; TCRdb's copy has only in-frame clones and leaves some out. The data contain more than 110,000 clones, roughly nine tenths of them singletons. Sequenced material: PBMCs. The receptors originated from a man in his late teens or twenties in good health and CMV-seronegative.

The V gene is TRBV11-2, the J gene TRBJ2-2; 7 positions agree with TRBD2. CDR3 length equals 16 residues. J gave up 4 bases and V 7 bases, and 12 bases lay outside the gene matches. CDR1 is SGHAT, CDR2 FQNNGV, per germline. CDR3 amino acids: CASIPFWGRGTGELFF. The CDR3, as DNA: TGTGCCAGCATTCCCTTTTGGGGGAGGGGCACCGGGGAGCTGTTTTTT.

The rearrangement joins TRBV7-9 to TRBJ2-3; no clear D gene. Germline CDR1 SEHNR, CDR2 FQNEAQ (reference sequence). The CDR3 length is 13 residues. V was clipped by 2 bases and J by 1 base, with 4 bases between them. CDR3 bases: TGTGCCAGCAGCTTACAGGGCACAGATACGCAGTATTTT. Amino acid sequence: CASSLQGTDTQYF.

The gene calls are TRBV15 and TRBJ2-7, with 13 bases aligning to TRBD2. Germline lookup yields CDR1 LNHNV and CDR2 YYDKDF (reference sequence). The junction had 6 bases not matched to a gene; V was cut back by 3 bases and J by 7 bases. This CDR3 is built from 15 residues. The CDR3 is CATSSTPGLAGEQYF. In DNA, the CDR3 is TGTGCCACCAGCAGTACGCCGGGACTAGCGGGAGAGCAGTACTTC.

As concerns this clone: Other DNA sequences from this sample encode an identical CDR3 as well. The chain joins TRBV30 to TRBJ2-1; 14 bases are a match to TRBD2. The CDR3 length is 15 residues. V dropped 3 bases and J dropped 10; count of bases not matched to a gene: 8. Looked up from germline, CDR1 is GTSNPN and CDR2 is SVGIG (reference sequence). CDR3 DNA sequence: TGTGCCTGGAGCGTTGGGACTAGCGGGAGCAACGAGCAGTTCTTC. Residues: CAWSVGTSGSNEQFF.

CDR3 nucleotides: TGTGCCATCAGTGAGCTGTCCGTCTACGAGCAGTACTTC. This codes for CAISELSVYEQYF. The chain is built from TRBV10-3 and TRBJ2-7, with D hard to call. In germline, CDR1 is ENHRY, CDR2 SYGVKD. The ends were cut back, 2 bases at V and 3 bases at J, with 8 bases in the middle. This CDR3 has 13 amino acids.

The genes are TRBV15 and TRBJ1-2; tentatively, D is TRBD1 (5 bases). The CDR3 loop spans 14 amino acids. V lost 3 bases and J lost 4, with 12 bases in between. Germline-derived CDR1 and CDR2 are LNHNV and YYDKDF (reference sequence). The CDR3 here is CATSRASGTYGYTF. The CDR3 DNA sequence: TGTGCCACCAGCAGGGCGAGCGGGACCTATGGCTACACCTTC.

The chain combines TRBV5-5 with TRBJ2-3; 8 nucleotides agree with TRBD2. From germline, CDR1 is SGHKS and CDR2 YYEKEE (reference sequence). Unmatched junction bases numbered 5, after V lost 3 bases and J lost 2 bases. The CDR3 length is 15 residues. CDR3 residues: CASSSSSGSTDTQYF. For the CDR3, the DNA is TGTGCCAGCAGCTCCTCTAGCGGGTCCACAGATACGCAGTATTTT.

The rearrangement joins TRBV5-1 to TRBJ1-2; D call uncertain. Looked up from germline, CDR1 is SGHRS and CDR2 is YFSETQ. The CDR3 length is 13 residues. V lost 5 bases and J lost 2, with 10 bases in between. The DNA of the CDR3 is TGCGCCAGCAGACCCGGGGAGAACTATGGCTACACCTTC. It encodes CASRPGENYGYTF.

The rearrangement uses TRBV4-2 and TRBJ2-5; TRBD1 agrees at 9 bases. This CDR3 is 15 amino acids long. Germline lookup yields CDR1 LGHNA and CDR2 YNFKEQ. Unmatched junction bases numbered 5, after V lost 1 base and J lost 5 bases. The DNA of the CDR3 is TGTGCCAGCAGCCAAGTACAGGGGGCAGGGGAGACCCAGTACTTC. This translates into CASSQVQGAGETQYF.

In this sample, this clone turned up once. The chain joins TRBV6-6 to TRBJ1-4, with 7 positions matching TRBD1. CDR1 and CDR2 (germline): MNHNY, SVGAGI (reference sequence). The ends lost 0 bases at V and 8 bases at J; junction bases unmatched: 6. CDR3 length: 15 residues. CDR3 residues: CASSYSRGLWEKLFF. The CDR3 DNA reads TGTGCCAGCAGTTACTCAAGGGGGCTCTGGGAAAAACTGTTTTTT.

J is TRBJ2-2 and V is TRBV4-1, with D uncertain. The germline gives CDR1 MGHRA, CDR2 YSYEKL. This CDR3 contains 15 residues. V was shortened by 1 base and J by 0 bases, with 6 bases between the two germline ends. The CDR3 DNA reads as TGCGCCAGCAGCCAAGGTTTTACGAACACCGGGGAGCTGTTTTTT. Its protein product is CASSQGFTNTGELFF.

The V call is TRBV19, the J call TRBJ2-1; 10 bases are a match to TRBD2. CDR1 is LNHDA, CDR2 SQIVND, per germline (reference sequence). The length of the CDR3 is 16 residues. The V gene end was trimmed by 4 bases and the J gene end by 5 bases; junction bases not matched to a gene: 8. In DNA, the CDR3 is TGTGCCAGTAGTACACCGGGACTAGCGTCTAACAATGAGCAGTTCTTC. Its protein is CASSTPGLASNNEQFF.

This clone occurred many times. The chain uses TRBV27 and TRBJ2-7; 7 bases are shared with TRBD1. The V gene end was trimmed by 4 bases and the J gene end by 5 bases; junction bases not matched to a gene: 5. The germline CDR1 and CDR2 sequences are MNHEY and SMNVEV (reference sequence). This CDR3 comprises 13 residues. In DNA, the CDR3 is TGTGCCAGCAGTTGGGCAGGGGGTGACGAGCAGTACTTC. Amino acids: CASSWAGGDEQYF.

This clone was seen only once. V gene TRBV18 combines with J gene TRBJ2-3, with 8 bases identical to TRBD2. Germline assignment: CDR1 KGHSH and CDR2 LQKENI. The CDR3 extends over 15 amino acids. V lost 5 bases, J lost 1 base, and 5 bases stayed unmatched. The CDR3 protein is CASSDLSGGTDTQYF. As DNA, the CDR3 is TGTGCCAGCTCAGACCTTAGCGGGGGCACAGATACGCAGTATTTT.

V gene TRBV7-6 combines with J gene TRBJ1-2, with D perhaps matching TRBD1 (5 bases). Germline loops: CDR1 SGHVS, CDR2 FNYEAQ. The CDR3 spans 12 residues. Trimming took 5 bases from V and 5 from J, leaving 9 bases between them. The CDR3 region is CASSGGSYGYTF. The CDR3 bases are TGTGCCAGCAGCGGGGGGAGTTATGGCTACACCTTC.

The CDR3 spells CASSSGDGYTF. The CDR3 nucleotides are TGTGCCAGCAGTTCGGGGGACGGCTACACCTTC. The V and J genes are TRBV27 and TRBJ1-2; weak D call: TRBD1 (5 bases). The germline V and J ends were trimmed by 4 bases and 8 bases, with 8 bases remaining between them. The germline V gene has CDR1 MNHEY and CDR2 SMNVEV (reference sequence). The CDR3 extends over 11 amino acids.

The chain links TRBV30 to TRBJ2-1, with D tentatively TRBD2 (6 bases). Trimming removed 8 bases at V and 2 bases at J, with 10 bases between. The CDR3 contains 12 residues. Germline lookup yields CDR1 GTSNPN and CDR2 SVGIG (reference sequence). CDR3 DNA sequence: TGTGCCGGAGGGTCCGCCTACAATGAGCAGTTCTTC. This gives the protein CAGGSAYNEQFF. Supplemented by reference TRBV30 and TRBJ2-1, the full variable domain reads SQTIHQWPATLVQPVGSPLSLECTVEGTSNPNLYWYRQAAGRGLQLLFYSVGIGQISSEVPQNLSASRPQDRQFILSSKKLLLSDSGFYLCAGGSAYNEQFFGPGTRLTVL.